This TCR beta chain came from a study of blood T cells in healthy people across ages. General study points: It was held that diversity estimates obtained from one million T cells represented underestimates. Aged donors had fewer naive CD4+ cells and lower diversity than long-lived donors.

About this clonotype: The antigen remains unidentified.

There were at least 5 micrograms of total RNA extracted from every sample. Next came a second PCR, run for about 6 to 11 cycles, which used a sample-barcoded 5' primer along with a J-beta primer mix. A tag from a template-switch adaptor with 12 random nucleotides marked each cDNA molecule. TCRdb ran MiXCR on the 5' RACE reads and lists one entry per CDR3 protein. The table has 1.5 million to 2 million distinct CDR3 sequences, 28% seen once; the top ten hold less than 9.5%. Sequencing was performed on blood. The origin of this receptor is a woman aged 30 to 39 in good health.

The CDR3 region is CAISEVGDGQPQHF. Written as DNA, the CDR3 is TGTGCCATCAGTGAGGTAGGGGATGGTCAGCCCCAGCATTTT. V is TRBV10-3 and J is TRBJ1-5; possible D gene TRBD1, 5 bases. This CDR3 spans 14 amino acids. Trimming stripped 2 bases from V and 6 bases from J, with 11 bases between. In germline, CDR1 is ENHRY, CDR2 SYGVKD.